Listed below are T cell receptor beta chains from one sample, sequenced in a study of blood T cell repertoires in COVID-19. The protocol was immunoSEQ multiplex PCR, while the TCRdb copy is restricted to in-frame clones and leaves out a portion. The table lists some 70,000 clones, 80% to 90% of them singletons. The sequenced sample was peripheral blood. All receptors derive from a woman older than 75 with active COVID-19. The CDR3 runs from the conserved cysteine through the conserved F or W. Each record gives: V gene, D gene, clone size, J gene, CDR3 protein, CDR3 DNA. The D gene is left open where the match is weak. Not every row has a clone size; where given, it reads once, few, many or a size class.

TRBV7-6	-	-	TRBJ2-1	CASSLATREQFF	TGTGCCAGCAGCTTAGCTACGCGTGAGCAGTTCTTC
TRBV7-8	TRBD2	-	TRBJ2-1	CASSSHPGTSGSYNEQFF	TGTGCCAGCAGCTCACACCCAGGGACTAGCGGGAGTTACAATGAGCAGTTCTTC
TRBV4-3	-	-	TRBJ2-2	CASSQDPSTGELFF	TGCGCCAGCAGCCAAGATCCCAGCACCGGGGAGCTGTTTTTT
TRBV19	TRBD1	-	TRBJ2-1	CASLGQGSYNEQFF	TGTGCCAGCTTAGGACAGGGCTCCTACAATGAGCAGTTCTTC
TRBV10-3	TRBD2	-	TRBJ2-3	CAISRLAGGGDTQYF	TGTGCCATCAGCCGACTAGCGGGAGGGGGAGATACGCAGTATTTT
TRBV3-1/TRBV3-2	TRBD2	-	TRBJ2-1	CASSQAPATSGFNEQFF	TGTGCCAGCAGCCAAGCGCCTGCGACTAGCGGGTTTAATGAGCAGTTCTTC
TRBV4-2	TRBD2	-	TRBJ2-7	CASSQEGLAGGGHEQYF	TGTGCCAGCAGCCAAGAAGGTCTAGCGGGAGGTGGGCACGAGCAGTACTTC
TRBV15	TRBD2	-	TRBJ2-3	CATSRENQREGSNF	TGTGCCACCAGCAGAGAAAACCAGCGGGAGGGGTCGAATTTT
TRBV11-2	TRBD1	-	TRBJ2-7	CASSLDLQGDSYEQYF	TGTGCCAGCAGCTTAGATCTGCAGGGGGACTCCTACGAGCAGTACTTC
TRBV6-6	-	-	TRBJ2-7	CASSQTGSGEQYF	TGTGCCAGCAGCCAGACAGGCTCAGGCGAGCAGTACTTC
TRBV18	-	-	TRBJ1-2	CASSPPSAGLYGYTF	TGTGCCAGCTCACCACCCTCGGCAGGGCTCTATGGCTACACCTTC
TRBV5-5	-	-	TRBJ1-4	CASSLAPGGTNEKLFF	TGTGCCAGCAGCTTGGCCCCCGGGGGAACTAATGAAAAACTGTTTTTT
TRBV5-1	TRBD2	-	TRBJ2-1	CASSLVAGGYEQFF	TGCGCCAGCAGCTTGGTAGCGGGAGGTTATGAGCAGTTCTTC
TRBV28	-	-	TRBJ2-1	CASTLGRGAYNEQFF	TGTGCCAGCACTCTGGGGAGGGGGGCCTACAATGAGCAGTTCTTC
TRBV15	-	-	TRBJ2-7	CATSRGGASYEQYF	TGTGCCACCAGCAGAGGAGGAGCTTCCTACGAGCAGTACTTC
TRBV7-2	TRBD2	-	TRBJ2-3	CASSLALIGRGDNTQYF	TGTGCCAGCAGCTTAGCGCTTATCGGGAGGGGAGACAATACGCAGTATTTT
TRBV5-4	TRBD2	-	TRBJ2-5	CASSAGLAGDLYRETQYF	TGTGCCAGCAGCGCCGGACTAGCGGGAGATCTTTATCGAGAGACCCAGTACTTC
TRBV20-1	TRBD2	-	TRBJ2-4	CSASEWTSGRENIQYF	TGCAGTGCTAGTGAATGGACTAGCGGGAGAGAAAACATTCAGTACTTC
TRBV5-4	TRBD1	-	TRBJ1-3	CASSLGPGTAGGNTIYF	TGTGCCAGCAGCTTGGGGCCCGGGACAGCTGGTGGAAACACCATATATTTT
TRBV5-3	-	-	TRBJ2-3	CARSPPARGCTDTQYF	TGTGCCAGAAGCCCTCCAGCCAGGGGATGCACAGATACGCAGTATTTT
TRBV5-4	-	-	TRBJ2-7	CASSSRSSSYEQYF	TGTGCCAGCAGCTCCCGTTCGTCCTCCTACGAGCAGTACTTC
TRBV10-3	-	-	TRBJ2-1	CAISVAAVRAYNEQFF	TGTGCCATCAGTGTAGCAGCGGTTAGGGCCTACAATGAGCAGTTCTTC
TRBV3-1/TRBV3-2	TRBD2	-	TRBJ2-1	CASSSPTSGIYNEQFF	TGTGCCAGCAGCTCTCCGACTAGCGGGATTTACAATGAGCAGTTCTTC
TRBV4-2	-	-	TRBJ2-7	CASSQARRGPYEQYF	TGTGCCAGCAGCCAAGCTAGGAGGGGGCCGTACGAGCAGTACTTC
TRBV2	-	-	TRBJ1-1	CASSLQRGNTEAFF	TGTGCCAGCAGTCTTCAGCGGGGGAACACTGAAGCTTTCTTT
TRBV4-2	-	few	TRBJ1-5	CASSQDGSSNQPQHF	TGTGCCAGCAGCCAAGATGGGAGTAGCAATCAGCCCCAGCATTTT
TRBV7-9	TRBD1	-	TRBJ1-1	CASSFRQGTNTEAFF	TGTGCCAGCAGCTTCCGACAGGGGACGAACACTGAAGCTTTCTTT
TRBV4-3	-	-	TRBJ1-4	CASSRDRKGEKLFF	TGCGCCAGCAGCCGCGACAGGAAAGGGGAAAAACTGTTTTTT
TRBV28	-	-	TRBJ1-3	CASSGGGRNTIYF	TGTGCCAGCAGCGGGGGGGGCAGAAACACCATATATTTT
TRBV6-5	-	-	TRBJ2-3	CASSYPRTAGADTQYF	TGTGCCAGCAGTTACCCAAGGACGGCGGGCGCAGATACGCAGTATTTT
TRBV11-2	TRBD2	-	TRBJ2-1	CASSSRLAHLDEQFF	TGTGCCAGCAGCTCGAGACTAGCCCATCTGGATGAGCAGTTCTTC
TRBV29-1	-	-	TRBJ1-2	CSVERGLAGDIYGYTF	TGCAGCGTTGAAAGGGGGTTAGCAGGGGATATCTATGGCTACACCTTC
TRBV12-3/TRBV12-4	TRBD2	-	TRBJ2-1	CASSQREGNEQFF	TGTGCCAGCAGTCAGCGGGAGGGAAATGAGCAGTTCTTC
TRBV5-1	-	-	TRBJ2-3	CASSSTEDTQYF	TGCGCCAGCAGCTCAACTGAGGATACGCAGTATTTT
TRBV19	-	once	TRBJ2-5	CASSISDRRETQYF	TGTGCCAGTAGTATATCTGACAGGAGGGAGACCCAGTACTTC
TRBV16	-	-	TRBJ2-7	CASSPINPGTHYEQYF	TGTGCCAGCAGCCCGATTAACCCCGGGACACACTACGAGCAGTACTTC
TRBV28	-	-	TRBJ1-3	CASYQRDGNTIYF	TGTGCCAGCTATCAGCGGGACGGAAACACCATATATTTT
TRBV28	TRBD1	-	TRBJ1-2	CASSVGTAYGYTF	TGTGCCAGCAGTGTTGGGACAGCTTATGGCTACACCTTC
TRBV7-2	-	-	TRBJ2-3	CASSLATGYGDTQYF	TGTGCCAGCAGCTTAGCAACAGGGTATGGAGATACGCAGTATTTT
TRBV2	TRBD1	-	TRBJ1-4	CASMGQGGREKLFF	TGTGCCAGCATGGGACAGGGAGGACGTGAAAAACTGTTTTTT
TRBV7-8	TRBD1	-	TRBJ2-7	CASSPGTGSYYEQYF	TGTGCCAGCAGCCCCGGGACAGGGTCGTACTACGAGCAGTACTTC
TRBV28	TRBD2	-	TRBJ2-5	CASRRAGTTQETQYF	TGTGCCAGCAGGCGCGCCGGGACTACACAAGAGACCCAGTACTTC
TRBV7-2	TRBD1	-	TRBJ1-2	CATRTGGDYGYTF	TGTGCCACCCGGACAGGGGGAGACTATGGCTACACCTTC
TRBV4-1	-	-	TRBJ2-1	CASSQAGVPNEQFF	TGCGCCAGCAGCCAAGCGGGAGTTCCCAATGAGCAGTTCTTC
TRBV28	TRBD1	-	TRBJ2-1	CASRYPGQGWNEQFF	TGTGCCAGCAGATACCCGGGACAGGGGTGGAATGAGCAGTTCTTC
TRBV5-1	-	once	TRBJ1-1	CASSTPGGKTEAFF	TGCGCCAGCAGTACCCCAGGAGGTAAAACTGAAGCTTTCTTT